This T cell receptor beta chain was profiled in a study of T cells in Graves' hyperthyroidism and ophthalmopathy. Across the study: Peripheral blood samples were taken at initial diagnosis, prior to any treatment.

At least ten counts were recorded for this clonotype. Antigen unknown. Germline V gene lookup returns CDR1 DFQATT and CDR2 SNEGSKA (reference sequence). V shed 3 bases and J shed 5 bases, with 8 bases lying between them. The CDR3 runs to 11 residues. RNA transcripts provided the source from which TCR beta CDR3 regions were amplified. First-round RT-PCR targeting the TCR CDR3 was performed with the HTBI primer set. TCRdb re-called the multiplex PCR reads with MiXCR, one entry per CDR3 protein. Among approximately 600,000 distinct CDR3 sequences listed, roughly 14% were seen once. Study observations and caveats: Blood also showed most of the thyroid clonotypes that were expanded above 0.001.

The gene calls are TRBV20-1 and TRBJ2-7; the D is unclear. The sample comprised blood. The clonotype was recovered from a middle-aged woman with Graves' ophthalmopathy. CDR3 DNA: TGCAGTGCTAGTGGGGTCCACGAGCAGTACTTC. Protein: CSASGVHEQYF.